This is a list of T cell receptor beta chains from one sample in a study of CD8 T cells in Susac syndrome. MiXCR was run by TCRdb on the immunoSEQ multiplex PCR reads, yielding one entry per CDR3 protein. The sample holds about 130,000 distinct CDR3 sequences; roughly 95% are singletons and the top ten take over 0.1%. The sequencing input was CD4+ T cells from PBMCs. These receptors all stem from a human donor in good health. Each CDR3 is given without its conserved first and last residue.

v_gene	j_gene	CDR3aa
TRBV28	TRBJ2-3	ASSFTRDTQY
TRBV29-1	TRBJ2-1	SGTLVNEQF
TRBV6-5	TRBJ1-2	ATRRGGGYT
TRBV28	TRBJ2-3	ASRIADTQY
TRBV7-9	TRBJ1-2	ASSGSDRAMGYT
TRBV2	TRBJ2-7	ASSEQRSSYEQY
TRBV6-6	TRBJ2-7	ASSYEGQGLYEQY
TRBV29-1	TRBJ1-3	SVDSPGNTIY
TRBV3-1	TRBJ1-1	ASSRGEPEAF
TRBV25-1	TRBJ2-7	ASTQAGGHEQY
TRBV20-1	TRBJ2-1	SAPTRGRQF
TRBV7-9	TRBJ2-5	ASLAGFQETQY
TRBV12-3/TRBV12-4	TRBJ1-2	ASSLISSNYGYT
TRBV10-3	TRBJ2-5	AISEREETQY
TRBV29-1	TRBJ2-7	SVRGTPTYEQY
TRBV20-1	TRBJ1-5	SANNRVSNQPQH
TRBV27	TRBJ2-7	ASSPGRSYEQY
TRBV3-1	TRBJ2-7	ASSHTPGIRYEQY
TRBV29-1	TRBJ1-1	SVHGQGASEAF
TRBV18	TRBJ2-3	ASSFTSDTDTQY
TRBV3-1	TRBJ2-1	ASTPLAGEVSPRF
TRBV20-1	TRBJ2-7	SATFGRSYEQY
TRBV28	TRBJ2-7	ATSGPYEQY
TRBV29-1	TRBJ1-4	SVGQGREKLF
TRBV11-2	TRBJ1-1	ASSMTATGGRTEAF
TRBV11-2	TRBJ2-4	ATTPGGGNIQY
TRBV19	TRBJ2-6	ASTGQSGANVLT
TRBV7-2	TRBJ2-5	ASSPGGPQETQY
TRBV29-1	TRBJ1-3	SVGKSHSGNTIY
TRBV6-5	TRBJ2-5	ASSGLAEIQETQY
TRBV3-1	TRBJ2-3	ASSLLGDTQY
TRBV18	TRBJ2-4	ASSPPSTGAKNIQY
TRBV28	TRBJ2-7	ASIGRYEQY
TRBV7-9	TRBJ1-4	ASSEVDEKLF
TRBV29-1	TRBJ2-5	SVEENSGLVQETQY
TRBV18	TRBJ2-5	ASSPSQGAGETQY
TRBV5-1	TRBJ2-1	ASRGDGSYNEQF
TRBV29-1	TRBJ2-7	SVEVTSGGPNEQY
TRBV5-5	TRBJ1-1	ASSSSGTVNTEAF
TRBV12-3/TRBV12-4	TRBJ1-2	ASTSTDYGYT